The following is a TCR beta chain sequence with its context. The protocol was immunoSEQ multiplex PCR, while the TCRdb copy is restricted to in-frame clones and leaves out a portion. The sample yields approximately 150,000 clones, 65% to 85% seen once. Enrollees, 18 to 89 years old, lived in roughly 24 US areas. Cohort placement rested on clinical history that participants reported themselves. These data originate in a study of blood T cell repertoires in COVID-19. Across the whole study: Spain, Italy and the United States supplied samples that represented acute and convalescent COVID-19. In each case, the material was cDNA or gDNA derived from T cells, B-cell-depleted T cells, or PBMCs.

Sequenced material: PBMCs or T cells enriched from blood (not recorded which). This TCR was recovered from a man between 70 and 80 years old who had been exposed to COVID-19.

The CDR3 DNA sequence: TGTGCCAGCAGCGTCGGCGGGGGACCCCCCTACGAGCAGTACTTC. Protein product: CASSVGGGPPYEQYF. The chain has TRBV7-2 and TRBJ2-7; 7 nucleotides line up with TRBD2. Germline CDR1 reads SGHTA; CDR2 reads FQGNSA. The CDR3 is made up of 15 amino acids. The V segment lost 5 bases and the J segment 2 bases; nucleotides outside the gene matches: 9.